A single T cell receptor (beta chain) is shown here with its context. Its specificity is not known. The data belong to a study of cytomegalovirus exposure and HLA in healthy donors. Overall study findings and caveats: It was reported that the classifier diagnosed cytomegalovirus status with high specificity and sensitivity in both the original and validation cohorts.

The CDR3 runs 15 residues. Germline V gene sequence: CDR1 LNHDA, CDR2 SQIVND (reference sequence). The V end was cut by 1 base, the J end by 7 bases, with 13 bases between. Amplification used 60 Vbeta primers and 13 Jbeta primers. Methods used by the authors: A later analysis tallied 87 million or so unique TCR beta chains, approximately 10 million of them shared. The repertoire was sequenced with immunoSEQ multiplex PCR; TCRdb's copy has only in-frame clones and lacks some. V, J and clone size were drawn from that table, and D and trimming were deduced from the DNA. Of 150,000 to 200,000 clones listed, almost 80% are singletons.

This TCR was sampled from a man in his fifties or sixties in good health and CMV-seropositive. The sequenced sample consisted of PBMCs. The chain has TRBV19 and TRBJ2-2, with TRBD1 as a possible D gene (5 bases). The CDR3: CASSIVEMGHGELFF. CDR3 in DNA: TGTGCCAGTAGTATAGTTGAGATGGGGCACGGGGAGCTGTTTTTT.